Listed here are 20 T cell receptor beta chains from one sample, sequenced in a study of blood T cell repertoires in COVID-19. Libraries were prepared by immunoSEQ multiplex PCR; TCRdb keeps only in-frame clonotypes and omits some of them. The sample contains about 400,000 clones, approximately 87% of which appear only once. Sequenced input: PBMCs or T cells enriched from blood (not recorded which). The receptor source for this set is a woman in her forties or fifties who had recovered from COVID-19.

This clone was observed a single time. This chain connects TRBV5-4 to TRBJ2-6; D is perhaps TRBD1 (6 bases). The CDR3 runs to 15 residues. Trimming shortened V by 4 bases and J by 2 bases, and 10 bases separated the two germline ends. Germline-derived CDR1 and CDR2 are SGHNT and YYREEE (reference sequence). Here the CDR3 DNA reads TGTGCCAGCAGCCAAAGGGGGACTGGGGCCAACGTCCTGACTTTC. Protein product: CASSQRGTGANVLTF.

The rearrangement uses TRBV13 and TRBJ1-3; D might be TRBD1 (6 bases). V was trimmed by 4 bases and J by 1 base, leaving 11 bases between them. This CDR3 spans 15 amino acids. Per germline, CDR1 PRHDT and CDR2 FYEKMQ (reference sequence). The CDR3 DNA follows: TGTGCCAGCAGCTACCTGGACAGATCTGGAAACACCATATATTTT. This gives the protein CASSYLDRSGNTIYF.

CDR3 loop: CASSLADANYGYTF. The CDR3, as DNA: TGCGCCAGCAGCTTAGCGGATGCTAACTATGGCTACACCTTC. This rearrangement joins TRBV5-1 to TRBJ1-2; D unclear. CDR1 and CDR2 from the germline V gene are SGHRS and YFSETQ. V was clipped by 2 bases and J by 0 bases, with 8 bases between them. The CDR3 covers 14 residues.

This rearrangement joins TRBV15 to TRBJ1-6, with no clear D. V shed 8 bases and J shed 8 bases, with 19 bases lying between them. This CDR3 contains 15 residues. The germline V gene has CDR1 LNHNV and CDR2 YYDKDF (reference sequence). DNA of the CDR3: TGTGCCACCGCTGACCGGGGTGGAATATATTCACCCCTCCACTTT. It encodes CATADRGGIYSPLHF.

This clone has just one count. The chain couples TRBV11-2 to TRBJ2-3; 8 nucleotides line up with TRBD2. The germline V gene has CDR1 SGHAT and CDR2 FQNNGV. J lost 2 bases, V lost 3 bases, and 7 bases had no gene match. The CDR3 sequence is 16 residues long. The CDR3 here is CASSLGARGATDTQYF. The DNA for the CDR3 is TGTGCCAGCAGCTTGGGGGCGCGGGGGGCCACAGATACGCAGTATTTT.

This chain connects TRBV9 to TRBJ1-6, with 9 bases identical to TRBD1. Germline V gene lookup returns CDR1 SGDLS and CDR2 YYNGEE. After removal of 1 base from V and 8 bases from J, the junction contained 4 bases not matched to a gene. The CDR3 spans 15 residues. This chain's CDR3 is CASSVRDRADSPLHF. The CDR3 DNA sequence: TGTGCCAGCAGCGTACGGGACAGGGCTGATTCACCCCTCCACTTT.

The CDR3 here is CASSQAGGQGLLSRAFF. CDR3 coding DNA: TGTGCCAGCAGCCAAGCCGGAGGACAGGGGTTACTATCGCGGGCTTTCTTT. V gene TRBV3-1 (or the pseudogene TRBV3-2) combines with J gene TRBJ1-1, with 9 positions matching TRBD1. Germline values: CDR1 LGHDT, CDR2 YNNKEL (reference sequence). V trimming: 1 base; J trimming: 11 bases; junction bases outside the gene matches: 17. CDR3 length equals 17 residues.

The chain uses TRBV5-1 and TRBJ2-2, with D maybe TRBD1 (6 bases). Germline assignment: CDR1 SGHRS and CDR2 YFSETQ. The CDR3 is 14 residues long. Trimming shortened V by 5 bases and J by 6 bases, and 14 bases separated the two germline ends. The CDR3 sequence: CASRGAGAAGELFF. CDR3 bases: TGCGCCAGCAGGGGAGCAGGGGCGGCCGGGGAGCTGTTTTTT.

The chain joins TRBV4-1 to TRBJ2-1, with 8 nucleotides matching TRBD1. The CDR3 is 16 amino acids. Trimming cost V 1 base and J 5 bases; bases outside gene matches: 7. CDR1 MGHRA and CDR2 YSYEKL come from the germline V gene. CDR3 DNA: TGCGCCAGCAGCCAAGCGTGGACAGGGTCAAACAATGAGCAGTTCTTC. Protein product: CASSQAWTGSNNEQFF.

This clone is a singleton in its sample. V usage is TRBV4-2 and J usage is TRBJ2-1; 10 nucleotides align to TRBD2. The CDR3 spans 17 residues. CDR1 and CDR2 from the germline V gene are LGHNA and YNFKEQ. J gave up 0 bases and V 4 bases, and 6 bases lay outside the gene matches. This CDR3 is CASSPASGGNSYNEQFF. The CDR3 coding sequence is TGTGCCAGCAGCCCGGCTAGCGGGGGTAACTCCTACAATGAGCAGTTCTTC.

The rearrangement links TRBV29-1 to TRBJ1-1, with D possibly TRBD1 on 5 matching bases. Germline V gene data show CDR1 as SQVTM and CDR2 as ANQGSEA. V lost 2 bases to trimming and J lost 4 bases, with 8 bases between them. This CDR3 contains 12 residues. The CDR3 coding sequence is TGCAGCGTTGAACGGGGGAGCACTGAAGCTTTCTTT. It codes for CSVERGSTEAFF.

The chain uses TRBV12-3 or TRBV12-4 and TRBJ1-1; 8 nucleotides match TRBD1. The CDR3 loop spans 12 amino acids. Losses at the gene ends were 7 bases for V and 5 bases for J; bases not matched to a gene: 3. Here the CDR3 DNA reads TGTGCCAGCAAACAGGGGGGAACTGAAGCTTTCTTT. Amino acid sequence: CASKQGGTEAFF.

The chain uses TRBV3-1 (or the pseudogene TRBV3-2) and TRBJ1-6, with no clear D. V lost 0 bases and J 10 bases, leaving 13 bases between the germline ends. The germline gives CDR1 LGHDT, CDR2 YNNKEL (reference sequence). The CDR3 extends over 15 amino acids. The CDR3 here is CASSQEAGEWSPLHF. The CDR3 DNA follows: TGTGCCAGCAGCCAAGAGGCAGGCGAGTGGTCACCCCTCCACTTT.

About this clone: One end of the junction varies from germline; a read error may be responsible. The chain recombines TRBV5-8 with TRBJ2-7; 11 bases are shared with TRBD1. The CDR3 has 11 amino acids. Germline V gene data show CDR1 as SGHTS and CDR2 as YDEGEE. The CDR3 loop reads CASSVDRGHRF. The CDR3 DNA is TGTGCCAGCAGCGTGGACAGGGGGCATCGGTTC.

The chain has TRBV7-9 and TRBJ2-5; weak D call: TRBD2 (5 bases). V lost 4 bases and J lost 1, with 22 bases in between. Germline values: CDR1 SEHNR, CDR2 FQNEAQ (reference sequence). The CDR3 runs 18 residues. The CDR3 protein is CASSSNIRRVVGQETQYF. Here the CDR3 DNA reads TGTGCCAGCAGCTCCAATATCCGGCGGGTCGTAGGCCAAGAGACCCAGTACTTC.

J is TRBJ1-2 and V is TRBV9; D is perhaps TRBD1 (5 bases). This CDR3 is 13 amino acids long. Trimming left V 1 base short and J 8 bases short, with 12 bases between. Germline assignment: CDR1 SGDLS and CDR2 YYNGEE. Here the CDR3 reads CASSVLQGRGYTF. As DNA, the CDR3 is TGTGCCAGCAGCGTACTCCAGGGCCGGGGCTACACCTTC.

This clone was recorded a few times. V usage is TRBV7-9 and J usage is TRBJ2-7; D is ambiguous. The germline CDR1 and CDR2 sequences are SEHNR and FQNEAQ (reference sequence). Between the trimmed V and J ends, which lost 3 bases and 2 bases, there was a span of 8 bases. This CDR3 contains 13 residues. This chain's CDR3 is CASSFAAAYEQYF. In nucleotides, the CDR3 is TGTGCCAGCAGCTTCGCGGCAGCCTACGAGCAGTACTTC.

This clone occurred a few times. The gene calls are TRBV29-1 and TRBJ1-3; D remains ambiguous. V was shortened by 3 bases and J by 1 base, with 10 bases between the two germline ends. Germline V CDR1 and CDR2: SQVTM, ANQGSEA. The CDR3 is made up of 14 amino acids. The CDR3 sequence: CSVEATTSGNTIYF. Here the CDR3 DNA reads TGCAGCGTTGAGGCCACTACTTCTGGAAACACCATATATTTT.

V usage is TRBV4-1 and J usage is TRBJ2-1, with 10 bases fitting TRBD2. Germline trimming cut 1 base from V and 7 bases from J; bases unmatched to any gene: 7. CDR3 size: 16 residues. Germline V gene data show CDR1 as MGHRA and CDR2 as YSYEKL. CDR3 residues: CASSQVTSGGGNEQFF. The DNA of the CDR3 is TGCGCCAGCAGCCAAGTTACCAGCGGGGGGGGAAATGAGCAGTTCTTC.

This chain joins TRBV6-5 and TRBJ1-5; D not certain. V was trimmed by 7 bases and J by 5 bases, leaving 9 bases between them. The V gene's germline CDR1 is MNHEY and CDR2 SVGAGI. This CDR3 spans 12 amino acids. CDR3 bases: TGTGCCAGCAAGGGAGGAGATCAGCCCCAGCATTTT. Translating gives CASKGGDQPQHF.